The 14 T cell receptor beta chains given below trace back to one sample, sequenced in a study of blood T cell repertoires in COVID-19. Method: immunoSEQ multiplex PCR; TCRdb's copy keeps in-frame clones and lacks some. The sample lists 250,000 to 350,000 clones, around 90% occurring once. The material sequenced was peripheral blood. These receptors all stem from a woman in her twenties or thirties with COVID-19, enrolled during active disease.

This chain connects TRBV30 to TRBJ2-7, with a weak D call TRBD2 (6 bases). Germline V gives CDR1 GTSNPN, CDR2 SVGIG (reference sequence). The germline V and J ends were trimmed by 1 base and 7 bases, with 17 bases remaining between them. This CDR3 is built from 14 residues. CDR3 in DNA: TGTGCCTGGAGTGGAATGAAGGAGAGCGGGGAGCAGTACTTC. Translated: CAWSGMKESGEQYF. Based on the CDR3 plus reference TRBV30 and TRBJ2-7, the full variable domain is SQTIHQWPATLVQPVGSPLSLECTVEGTSNPNLYWYRQAAGRGLQLLFYSVGIGQISSEVPQNLSASRPQDRQFILSSKKLLLSDSGFYLCAWSGMKESGEQYFGPGTRLTVT.

The rearrangement links TRBV19 to TRBJ2-1; tentative D call: TRBD1 (6 bases). The CDR3 consists of 16 residues. The V end was cut by 6 bases, the J end by 2 bases, with 17 bases between. Germline V gene lookup returns CDR1 LNHDA and CDR2 SQIVND (reference sequence). This chain's CDR3 is CASRGQGINTYNEQFF. The CDR3 DNA sequence: TGTGCCAGTAGAGGCCAGGGGATAAACACCTACAATGAGCAGTTCTTC.

Notes on this clone: Other DNA sequences in the same sample also yield this CDR3. The chain joins TRBV27 to TRBJ2-7, with 7 nucleotides matching TRBD2. With V trimmed by 2 bases and J by 1 base, 2 bases remained unmatched. The germline gives CDR1 MNHEY, CDR2 SMNVEV (reference sequence). The CDR3 length is 14 residues. CDR3 residues: CASSLTGGSYEQYF. In DNA form, the CDR3 reads TGTGCCAGCAGTTTAACGGGGGGATCCTACGAGCAGTACTTC.

The CDR3 protein is CASSETSGPGEQYF. CDR3 coding DNA: TGTGCCAGCAGTGAAACTAGCGGCCCGGGGGAGCAGTACTTC. The chain has TRBV2 and TRBJ2-7; 8 bases are a match to TRBD2. Germline CDR1 SNHLY, CDR2 FYNNEI. This CDR3 has 14 amino acids. V dropped 2 bases and J dropped 7; count of bases not matched to a gene: 7. Full variable domain (remainder filled in from reference TRBV2 and TRBJ2-7): EPEVTQTPSHQVTQMGQEVILRCVPISNHLYFYWYRQILGQKVEFLVSFYNNEISEKSEIFDDQFSVERPDGSNFTLKIRSTKLEDSAMYFCASSETSGPGEQYFGPGTRLTVT.

This chain uses TRBV15 with TRBJ2-3; 7 positions match TRBD1. V gave up 2 bases and J gave up 0 bases; unmatched junction bases: 2. Germline CDR1 is LNHNV and CDR2 is YYDKDF (reference sequence). The CDR3 is 15 residues long. The CDR3 sequence is CATSRRTGSTDTQYF. CDR3 bases: TGTGCCACCAGCAGAAGGACAGGCAGCACAGATACGCAGTATTTT.

This clone appeared a single time. The chain carries TRBV2 and TRBJ2-7; 13 bases align to TRBD2. The trim removed 5 bases at V and 4 bases at J, leaving 2 bases unmatched. The CDR3 has 14 amino acids. Germline-derived CDR1 and CDR2 are SNHLY and FYNNEI. CDR3 bases: TGTGCCAGCAGTTCGACTAGCGGGAGGTACGAGCAGTACTTC. Amino acids: CASSSTSGRYEQYF.

This rearrangement joins TRBV9 to TRBJ2-3; weak D call: TRBD2 (6 bases). Germline loops: CDR1 SGDLS, CDR2 YYNGEE. Trimming pared 7 bases from V and 2 bases from J, leaving 8 bases between. The CDR3 extends over 12 amino acids. The CDR3 region is CASGTFTDTQYF. The DNA of the CDR3 is TGTGCCAGCGGGACTTTCACAGATACGCAGTATTTT.

V and J are TRBV7-2 and TRBJ2-3; 10 bases agree with TRBD2. V lost 5 bases, J lost 7 bases, and 12 bases stayed unmatched. The CDR3 consists of 16 residues. CDR1 and CDR2 from the germline V gene are SGHTA and FQGNSA. The CDR3 sequence is CASSALAGRLVNTQYF. Written as DNA, the CDR3 is TGTGCCAGCAGCGCACTAGCGGGGAGGCTGGTAAATACGCAGTATTTT.

This clone has only one observation. V and J are TRBV4-3 and TRBJ2-3, with D possibly TRBD2 on 5 matching bases. Germline-derived CDR1 and CDR2 are LGHNA and YSLEER. Between the trimmed V and J ends, which lost 1 base and 6 bases, there was a span of 17 bases. CDR3 size: 16 residues. CDR3 amino acids: CASSQGKAPGGDTQYF. The DNA of the CDR3 is TGCGCCAGCAGCCAAGGAAAAGCCCCAGGCGGGGATACGCAGTATTTT.

V is TRBV15 and J is TRBJ2-7, with D perhaps matching TRBD2 (6 bases). CDR3 length: 15 amino acids. Germline V CDR1 and CDR2: LNHNV, YYDKDF (reference sequence). Trimming stripped 0 bases from V and 6 bases from J, with 15 bases between. The CDR3 loop reads CATSREGPRRGEQYF. As DNA, the CDR3 is TGTGCCACCAGCAGAGAGGGCCCCCGGAGGGGCGAGCAGTACTTC.

Concerning this clone: Within the sample, other DNA sequences also encode this same CDR3. This sequence joins TRBV9 and TRBJ2-7; a possible D gene is TRBD2 (6 bases). V was pared by 0 bases and J by 0 bases, with 7 bases between. CDR1 SGDLS and CDR2 YYNGEE come from the germline V gene. The CDR3 is 14 amino acids. CDR3 amino acids: CASSVGGISYEQYF. CDR3 in DNA: TGTGCCAGCAGCGTAGGCGGGATCTCCTACGAGCAGTACTTC.

J is TRBJ2-1 and V is TRBV7-3, with no clear D. Trimming left V 2 bases short and J 0 bases short, with 8 bases between. The CDR3 length is 15 residues. The germline CDR1 and CDR2 sequences are SGHTA and FQGTGA. CDR3 region: CASSLEPISYNEQFF. The DNA for the CDR3 is TGTGCCAGCAGCTTAGAGCCGATCTCCTACAATGAGCAGTTCTTC.

Regarding this clone: In the same sample, other DNA sequences code for this CDR3. V is TRBV6-5 and J is TRBJ2-2; 8 positions agree with TRBD2. This CDR3 has 15 residues. The J segment lost 2 bases and the V segment lost 6 bases, leaving 5 bases of the junction unmatched. In germline, CDR1 is MNHEY, CDR2 SVGAGI. The CDR3 coding sequence is TGTGCCAGCAGACGTCTAGCGGGCAACACCGGGGAGCTGTTTTTT. Translation: CASRRLAGNTGELFF.

This clone was observed a few times. The chain employs TRBV5-1 and TRBJ2-2; 7 bases align to TRBD1. V dropped 4 bases and J dropped 0; count of bases not matched to a gene: 3. This CDR3 comprises 15 residues. CDR1 and CDR2 (germline): SGHRS, YFSETQ. Written as DNA, the CDR3 is TGCGCCAGCAGCGAAGGACAGGCGAACACCGGGGAGCTGTTTTTT. Translated: CASSEGQANTGELFF.